The rows below give T cell receptor beta chains drawn from one sample of a study of sequential checkpoint blockade in melanoma. Libraries were prepared by immunoSEQ multiplex PCR; TCRdb keeps only in-frame clonotypes and omits some of them. The sample contains 15,000 to 20,000 clones, approximately 27% of which appear only once. The sample consisted of tumor tissue (inferred from file names), taken from a patient given nivolumab and ipilimumab in sequence. These TCRs come from a human donor with melanoma. The CDR3 runs from the conserved cysteine through the conserved F or W. A D gene is named only where the DNA matches it firmly. A row's size may be missing; if present it is once, few, many or a size class.

CDR3 length: 15; V gene: TRBV15; D gene: .; clone size: .; CDR3 protein: CATSRDPGVSYGYTF
CDR3 length: 16; V gene: TRBV5-1; D gene: TRBD2; clone size: .; CDR3 protein: CASSLTGGSVTDTQYF
CDR3 length: 16; V gene: TRBV30; D gene: .; clone size: few; CDR3 protein: CAWKWGGRGLQETQYF
CDR3 length: 14; V gene: TRBV9; D gene: .; clone size: few; CDR3 protein: CASSAGQSGEKLFF
CDR3 length: 13; V gene: TRBV7-1; D gene: .; clone size: .; CDR3 protein: CASGLAGRNTIYF
CDR3 length: 12; V gene: TRBV2; D gene: .; clone size: few; CDR3 protein: CASLQVPTEAFF
CDR3 length: 16; V gene: TRBV5-1; D gene: .; clone size: .; CDR3 protein: CASSLVGHSSTDTQYF
CDR3 length: 17; V gene: TRBV9; D gene: TRBD2; clone size: many; CDR3 protein: CASSLDGTSGSTDTQYF
CDR3 length: 15; V gene: TRBV6-8; D gene: .; clone size: few; CDR3 protein: CASSYGGGTNYGYTF
CDR3 length: 16; V gene: TRBV6-8; D gene: .; clone size: few; CDR3 protein: CASIPEAGSGSDTQYF
CDR3 length: 16; V gene: TRBV11-3; D gene: TRBD1; clone size: many; CDR3 protein: CASSSGQGSLDQPQHF
CDR3 length: 12; V gene: TRBV30; D gene: .; clone size: few; CDR3 protein: CAWKTANTEAFF
CDR3 length: 17; V gene: TRBV6-8; D gene: .; clone size: few; CDR3 protein: CASSYVPLSGTNEKLFF
CDR3 length: 12; V gene: TRBV6-8; D gene: .; clone size: few; CDR3 protein: CASSSLVSTQYF
CDR3 length: 16; V gene: TRBV6-8; D gene: TRBD2; clone size: few; CDR3 protein: CASRETSGRGAETQYF
CDR3 length: 15; V gene: TRBV18; D gene: TRBD1; clone size: .; CDR3 protein: CASSPQTGKDTEAFF
CDR3 length: 13; V gene: TRBV19; D gene: .; clone size: .; CDR3 protein: CASSMGHTDTQYF
CDR3 length: 14; V gene: TRBV6-8; D gene: .; clone size: .; CDR3 protein: CARETPYSNQPQHF
CDR3 length: 14; V gene: TRBV12-2; D gene: .; clone size: .; CDR3 protein: CAGQGGLGTDTQYF
CDR3 length: 18; V gene: TRBV9; D gene: TRBD2; clone size: .; CDR3 protein: CASSPGTSGRAMKETQYF
CDR3 length: 15; V gene: TRBV9; D gene: TRBD1; clone size: many; CDR3 protein: CASSSGQGLNQPQHF
CDR3 length: 12; V gene: TRBV4-1; D gene: .; clone size: .; CDR3 protein: CASSHLTDTQYF
CDR3 length: 14; V gene: TRBV11-3; D gene: .; clone size: many; CDR3 protein: CASSLRASSGEQYF
CDR3 length: 16; V gene: TRBV5-1; D gene: .; clone size: .; CDR3 protein: CASSLVAGKGTYEQYF
CDR3 length: 14; V gene: TRBV19; D gene: .; clone size: .; CDR3 protein: CASSMSPQFYGYTF
CDR3 length: 16; V gene: TRBV4-1; D gene: .; clone size: few; CDR3 protein: CASSQDPGNSYNEQFF
CDR3 length: 14; V gene: TRBV14; D gene: .; clone size: .; CDR3 protein: CASSAGPESYEQYF
CDR3 length: 11; V gene: TRBV6-7; D gene: .; clone size: few; CDR3 protein: CASSYGFEQFF
CDR3 length: 14; V gene: TRBV18; D gene: .; clone size: few; CDR3 protein: CASSPNSGSYEQYF
CDR3 length: 14; V gene: TRBV6-8; D gene: .; clone size: few; CDR3 protein: CASSYGGLDTEAFF
CDR3 length: 16; V gene: TRBV19; D gene: .; clone size: .; CDR3 protein: CASRSREGVLYNEQFF
CDR3 length: 16; V gene: TRBV9; D gene: .; clone size: .; CDR3 protein: CASSLGQGGTYNEQFF
CDR3 length: 17; V gene: TRBV11-3; D gene: TRBD2; clone size: .; CDR3 protein: CASSLKRLAGGQETQYF
CDR3 length: 15; V gene: TRBV6-8; D gene: TRBD1; clone size: .; CDR3 protein: CASSILQGAQETQYF
CDR3 length: 13; V gene: TRBV29-1; D gene: .; clone size: once; CDR3 protein: CSVKTGSLFGYTF
CDR3 length: 16; V gene: TRBV6-8; D gene: TRBD2; clone size: .; CDR3 protein: CASSRRLAGGPNEQFF
CDR3 length: 15; V gene: TRBV15; D gene: .; clone size: .; CDR3 protein: CATSKEGLGTGELFF
CDR3 length: 16; V gene: TRBV25-1; D gene: .; clone size: .; CDR3 protein: CASSGPLLRLDTEAFF
CDR3 length: 13; V gene: TRBV30; D gene: .; clone size: few; CDR3 protein: CAWSATVGEKLFF
CDR3 length: 14; V gene: TRBV14; D gene: .; clone size: .; CDR3 protein: CASSRGGGANIQYF
CDR3 length: 13; V gene: TRBV28; D gene: TRBD2; clone size: .; CDR3 protein: CASSYLAGGEQFF
CDR3 length: 15; V gene: TRBV23-1; D gene: .; clone size: .; CDR3 protein: CASSQDLGAKETQYF
CDR3 length: 12; V gene: TRBV29-1; D gene: .; clone size: few; CDR3 protein: CSGGRTNEKLFF
CDR3 length: 16; V gene: TRBV19; D gene: TRBD2; clone size: .; CDR3 protein: CASSLGTSGSADTQYF
CDR3 length: 15; V gene: TRBV19; D gene: .; clone size: .; CDR3 protein: CASSIDPGVNYGYTF
CDR3 length: 14; V gene: TRBV28; D gene: .; clone size: .; CDR3 protein: CASSLSGENQPQHF
CDR3 length: 14; V gene: TRBV18; D gene: TRBD1; clone size: .; CDR3 protein: CASSPGTGFEKLFF
CDR3 length: 17; V gene: TRBV7-6; D gene: .; clone size: many; CDR3 protein: CASSLYRSPDSNYGYTF